A selection of T cell receptor beta chains follows, all from one sample in a study of Graves' ophthalmopathy and Graves' hyperthyroidism. In TCRdb, the multiplex PCR reads were re-called with MiXCR into one record per CDR3 protein. The sample has some 520,000 distinct CDR3 sequences, approximately 14% seen once. Sequencing was carried out using blood. These receptors all come from a woman in her twenties or thirties with Graves' ophthalmopathy. CDR3s include the opening cysteine and the closing phenylalanine or tryptophan. D genes are given only for firm matches. The listing skips clone size in some rows; elsewhere it reads once, few, many or a size class.

.,many,TRBJ2-2,TRBV11-2,TGTGCCAGCAGCTCAGATGAAAAATCCGGGGAGCTGTTTTTT,CASSSDEKSGELFF
.,many,TRBJ1-5,TRBV19,TGTGCCAGTAGTATAGAACCGGGACGTATCAATCAGCCCCAGCATTTT,CASSIEPGRINQPQHF
.,many,TRBJ1-1,TRBV20-1,TGCAGTGCTAGGCAGACAGTGAACACTGAAGCTTTCTTT,CSARQTVNTEAFF
.,many,TRBJ2-7,TRBV27,TGTGCCAGCAGTACCTTTGGGACGGGGTCCTACGAGCAGTACTTC,CASSTFGTGSYEQYF
.,.,TRBJ1-1,TRBV6-2/TRBV6-3,TGTGCCAGCAGTTACTCCTCCGGGGCCCCGAACACTGAAGCTTTCTTT,CASSYSSGAPNTEAFF
.,many,TRBJ2-7,TRBV28,TGTGCCAGCAGTTCCCCGGGACTGAACTACGAGCAGTACTTC,CASSSPGLNYEQYF
.,many,TRBJ2-7,TRBV28,TGTGCCAGCAGTTTCAAGGTAACTGAGCACGAGCAGTACTTC,CASSFKVTEHEQYF
.,many,TRBJ1-3,TRBV9,TGTGCCAGCAGCTCTCGGACAGCAGCCGGAAACACCATATATTTT,CASSSRTAAGNTIYF
.,many,TRBJ1-1,TRBV12-3/TRBV12-4,TGTGCCAGCAGTGTGAGGGCGGGAAAGAACACTGAAGCTTTCTTT,CASSVRAGKNTEAFF
.,many,TRBJ2-7,TRBV3-1,TGTGCCAGCAGCCAAGATTCAGGGGAAGTGCCCCTCGAGCAGTACTTC,CASSQDSGEVPLEQYF
TRBD2,many,TRBJ2-5,TRBV11-1,TGTGCCAGCAGCCCGACGTGGACTAGCGGAGGGGGGTTACAAGAGACCCAGTACTTC,CASSPTWTSGGGLQETQYF
TRBD1,many,TRBJ2-6,TRBV12-3/TRBV12-4,TGTGCCAGCAGTTTAGTGGACGTGACAGGGGGCTCTGGGGCCAACGTCCTGACTTTC,CASSLVDVTGGSGANVLTF
.,many,TRBJ2-7,TRBV6-1,TGTGCCAGCAGTCGTATGAGCAGGGGGGACTCCTACGAGCAGTACTTC,CASSRMSRGDSYEQYF
.,many,TRBJ2-7,TRBV28,TGTGCCAGCAACCGGAGTCCCTACGAGCAGTACTTC,CASNRSPYEQYF
.,.,TRBJ2-2,TRBV5-1,TGCGCCAGCAGCTTGGGGGCAGGGACGGCCGGGGAGCTGTTTTTT,CASSLGAGTAGELFF
.,many,TRBJ1-6,TRBV12-5,TGTGCTAGTGGTTTCCTTGATTCACCCCTCCACTTT,CASGFLDSPLHF
TRBD1,many,TRBJ2-7,TRBV12-3/TRBV12-4,TGTGCCAGCAGTTTAGCGGGACAGGGGCCCTACGAGCAGTACTTC,CASSLAGQGPYEQYF
TRBD1,.,TRBJ2-7,TRBV5-6,TGTGCCAGCAGTTCGGGACAGGAGGAACGCGAGCAGTACTTC,CASSSGQEEREQYF
TRBD1,few,TRBJ1-2,TRBV5-1,TGCGCCAGCAGCCCGGGACAGGGAGACAGCTACACCTTC,CASSPGQGDSYTF
TRBD1,.,TRBJ2-2,TRBV18,TGTGCCAGCTCACCATTACAGGGGTTTAACACCGGGGAGCTGTTTTTT,CASSPLQGFNTGELFF
TRBD1,.,TRBJ2-7,TRBV12-3/TRBV12-4,TGTGCCAGCAGCGTCGCCGGGACAGGGAGGCCCGAGCAGTACTTC,CASSVAGTGRPEQYF
.,many,TRBJ1-1,TRBV13,TGTGCCAGCAGCTTAGACAGGCTAAAGACTGAAGCTTTCTTT,CASSLDRLKTEAFF
.,many,TRBJ1-1,TRBV27,TGTGCCAGCCGTCTGGGTGTAGGGGTCGCTGAAGCTTTCTTT,CASRLGVGVAEAFF
TRBD2,many,TRBJ2-7,TRBV5-1,TGCGCCAGCAGCTTCCAAAGACTAGCGGGAGTCAACGAGCAGTACTTC,CASSFQRLAGVNEQYF
.,many,TRBJ1-1,TRBV12-3/TRBV12-4,TGTGCCAGCAGAGGGACCCCGGGGGAGATCGAGAACACTGAAGCTTTCTTT,CASRGTPGEIENTEAFF
.,many,TRBJ2-2,TRBV30,TGTGCCTGGAGTTCAGGGAACACCGGGGAGCTGTTTTTT,CAWSSGNTGELFF
TRBD1,few,TRBJ1-1,TRBV19,TGTGCCAGTAGTATTGGGGGACAGAACTCGGCTTTCTTT,CASSIGGQNSAFF
.,many,TRBJ2-5,TRBV15,TGTGCCACCAGCAGAGATTTAACTGCCAGGTCGAGAGAGACCCAGTACTTC,CATSRDLTARSRETQYF
.,.,TRBJ1-5,TRBV4-1,TGCGCCAGCAGCCAAGTAGCGGGAGATCAGCCCCAGCATTTT,CASSQVAGDQPQHF
.,.,TRBJ2-7,TRBV10-2,TGCGCCAGCCTCGTTCGCAGAGGGGGCTACGAGCAGTACTTC,CASLVRRGGYEQYF
TRBD1,many,TRBJ1-5,TRBV12-3/TRBV12-4,TGTGCCAGCAGTTTATTGGGCAGGGGGCTTCAGCCCCAGCATTTT,CASSLLGRGLQPQHF
.,many,TRBJ1-6,TRBV5-1,TGCGCCAGCAGCTTGGATGACTTAAATTCACCCCTCCACTTT,CASSLDDLNSPLHF
.,many,TRBJ1-6,TRBV12-3/TRBV12-4,TGTGCCAGCAGGGCGACAGATAATTCACCCCTCCACTTT,CASRATDNSPLHF
.,few,TRBJ2-6,TRBV29-1,TGCAGCGTTGAATCGGGTGACTCTGGGGCCAACGTCCTGACTTTC,CSVESGDSGANVLTF
.,many,TRBJ2-2,TRBV6-2/TRBV6-3,TGTGCCAGCAGTTACTTAGACAGCACCGGGGAGCTGTTTTTT,CASSYLDSTGELFF
.,many,TRBJ2-5,TRBV15,TGTGCCACCAGCGCTACAGAGAGCCCCAGAGGGGAGACCCAGTACTTC,CATSATESPRGETQYF
.,.,TRBJ2-7,TRBV6-5,TGTGCCAGCAGTTACGTTCCGAACTACGAGCAGTACTTC,CASSYVPNYEQYF
.,many,TRBJ2-7,TRBV12-3/TRBV12-4,TGTGCCAGCACCCCAGCCCCGCGATCCTACGAGCAGTACTTC,CASTPAPRSYEQYF
TRBD1,many,TRBJ1-1,TRBV6-9,TGTGCCAGCAGTTATTCCAACAGGGGCGGCACTGAAGCTTTCTTT,CASSYSNRGGTEAFF
.,many,TRBJ1-5,TRBV19,TGTGCCAGTAGTATAGTACCGAAGAATCAGCCCCAGCATTTT,CASSIVPKNQPQHF
.,many,TRBJ2-7,TRBV6-1,TGTGCCAGCAGTGAAGTAGGGGCTAACTACGAGCAGTACTTC,CASSEVGANYEQYF
TRBD1,.,TRBJ2-7,TRBV18,TGTGCCAGCTCACCGCTCCGGGACAGGGACTACGAGCAGTACTTC,CASSPLRDRDYEQYF
.,many,TRBJ2-2,TRBV9,TGTGCCAGCGGCCCAGTGTCCGTCAACACCGGGGAGCTGTTTTTT,CASGPVSVNTGELFF
TRBD1,many,TRBJ1-1,TRBV5-1,TGCGCCAGCAGCTTGGCCGGGACAGGGGCTCGAGGGGACACTGAAGCTTTCTTT,CASSLAGTGARGDTEAFF
.,few,TRBJ2-7,TRBV4-1,TGCGCCAGCAGCCAAGATTCAATCGGAGGGGTCTACGAGCAGTACTTC,CASSQDSIGGVYEQYF
TRBD2,many,TRBJ2-4,TRBV28,TGTGCCAGCAGTCAGAGCGGGGGGGCCGGTAACATTCAGTACTTC,CASSQSGGAGNIQYF
TRBD1,many,TRBJ2-5,TRBV6-5,TGTGCCAGCAGTCTCCTCGGCAGGGGGCGCGGGCAAGAGACCCAGTACTTC,CASSLLGRGRGQETQYF
.,many,TRBJ1-6,TRBV11-2,TGTGCCAGCAGCTTAGGATACGGGCTCCACTTT,CASSLGYGLHF
.,many,TRBJ2-2,TRBV28,TGTGCCAGCAGTTTATCTCATAACGGGGAGCTGTTTTTT,CASSLSHNGELFF
.,many,TRBJ1-1,TRBV6-1,TGTGCCAGCAGTGAAGAGGGGGGCGCTGAAGCTTTCTTT,CASSEEGGAEAFF
TRBD1,.,TRBJ1-1,TRBV6-2/TRBV6-3,TGTGCCAGCAGTCTACCCTCAACCTCAGGGGGCGAGAACACTGAAGCTTTCTTT,CASSLPSTSGGENTEAFF
.,few,TRBJ1-1,TRBV19,TGTGCCAGTAATCCACAAGGGCCGGTGAACACTGAAGCTTTCTTT,CASNPQGPVNTEAFF
.,few,TRBJ1-1,TRBV12-3/TRBV12-4,TGTGCCAGCAGTCAGGGGCAGGCCTGGGCTGAAGCTTTCTTT,CASSQGQAWAEAFF
.,many,TRBJ1-6,TRBV20-1,TGCAGTGCTAGAGATTATGGGACACCTACATTGGGCTCACCCCTCCACTTT,CSARDYGTPTLGSPLHF
TRBD1,many,TRBJ1-5,TRBV2,TGTGCCAGCAGTCGATACGGGACAGGGACTTACCAGCCCCAGCATTTT,CASSRYGTGTYQPQHF
TRBD1,.,TRBJ2-7,TRBV27,TGTGCCAGCAGTCTACGGACAGGGGGCGCCGAGCAGTACTTC,CASSLRTGGAEQYF
.,many,TRBJ2-7,TRBV9,TGTGCCAGCAGCGTAGGGCAGGCTCAATCCTACGAGCAGTACTTC,CASSVGQAQSYEQYF